This entry lists 9 T cell receptor beta chains sequenced from one sample in a study of OX40 agonist ivuxolimab in advanced cancers. Only in-frame clones appear in the TCRdb table, and some are missing; sequencing was by immunoSEQ multiplex PCR. The sample yields nearly 70,000 clones, about 83% seen once. This specimen was CD4+ or CD8+ T cells sorted from blood, taken in a trial of the OX40 agonist ivuxolimab. The receptors here all came from an adult with an advanced solid tumor such as melanoma, head and neck, liver or kidney cancer.

V and J are TRBV13 and TRBJ1-4; the match to TRBD1 covers 9 bases. J lost 7 bases, V lost 3 bases, and 15 bases had no gene match. This CDR3 is built from 18 residues. Germline V CDR1 and CDR2: PRHDT, FYEKMQ (reference sequence). Here the CDR3 reads CASSFYSQGAPSGEKLFF. The CDR3 nucleotides read TGTGCCAGCAGCTTTTATTCACAGGGGGCGCCGAGCGGTGAAAAACTGTTTTTT.

The chain carries TRBV2 and TRBJ2-1, with 10 bases identical to TRBD1. Germline trimming cut 5 bases from V and 10 bases from J; bases unmatched to any gene: 11. The CDR3 runs to 15 residues. The germline V gene has CDR1 SNHLY and CDR2 FYNNEI. The DNA for the CDR3 is TGTGCCAGCAGTTTGTCCGGGACAGGGGCGGGCGAGCAGTTCTTC. Translated: CASSLSGTGAGEQFF.

The J gene is TRBJ2-3, the V gene TRBV5-1; unclear D gene. The CDR3 covers 14 residues. From germline, CDR1 is SGHRS and CDR2 YFSETQ. Trimming stripped 0 bases from V and 2 bases from J, with 7 bases between. CDR3 nucleotide sequence: TGCGCCAGCAGCTTGGACCACCTCACAGATACGCAGTATTTT. It is translated as CASSLDHLTDTQYF. The full variable domain, rest sourced from reference TRBV5-1 and TRBJ2-3, is KAGVTQTPRYLIKTRGQQVTLSCSPISGHRSVSWYQQTPGQGLQFLFEYFSETQRNKGNFPGRFSGRQFSNSRSEMNVSTLELGDSALYLCASSLDHLTDTQYFGPGTRLTVL.

The V call is TRBV5-1, the J call TRBJ1-1, with 10 bases aligning to TRBD1. The CDR3 has 14 amino acids. V was pared by 5 bases and J by 1 base, with 2 bases of the junction left unmatched. The germline V gene has CDR1 SGHRS and CDR2 YFSETQ. This CDR3 is CASRGQGGNTEAFF. The CDR3 coding sequence is TGCGCCAGCAGAGGACAGGGGGGGAACACTGAAGCTTTCTTT.

The chain recombines TRBV5-5 with TRBJ2-3; D is ambiguous. The length of the CDR3 is 13 residues. The germline V gene encodes CDR1 SGHKS and CDR2 YYEKEE (reference sequence). Trimming cost V 3 bases and J 7 bases, with 12 bases left between them. CDR3 residues: CASSSGPGHTQYF. As DNA, the CDR3 is TGTGCCAGCAGCTCCGGTCCAGGCCATACGCAGTATTTT.

The rearrangement links TRBV6-1 to TRBJ2-3; D possibly matches TRBD1 or TRBD2 (5 bases each). V lost 4 bases to trimming and J lost 1 base, with 12 bases between them. This CDR3 has 15 residues. Germline CDR1 MNHNS, CDR2 SASEGT. CDR3 sequence reads: CASSGGTYRTDTQYF. CDR3 coding DNA: TGTGCCAGCAGTGGTGGGACGTACCGCACAGATACGCAGTATTTT.

The gene calls are TRBV12-5 and TRBJ1-2; D ambiguous. Germline CDR1 and CDR2: LGHNT and FRNRAP. V lost 6 bases and J lost 1, with 9 bases in between. The length of the CDR3 is 13 residues. DNA of the CDR3: TGTGCTAGTGGCGCTGGACTTAACTATGGCTACACCTTC. Its protein is CASGAGLNYGYTF.

This clone counts as medium-sized. The rearrangement links TRBV19 to TRBJ1-2, with a weak D call TRBD1 (5 bases). CDR3 length: 14 amino acids. Trimming took off 7 bases at V and 1 base at J, with 13 bases between the two ends. The germline gives CDR1 LNHDA, CDR2 SQIVND (reference sequence). The chain's CDR3 is CASTTAGNNYGYTF. The DNA of the CDR3 is TGTGCCAGTACGACCGCAGGGAATAACTATGGCTACACCTTC.

This chain connects TRBV7-9 to TRBJ1-6; no clear D gene. V lost 11 bases, J lost 5 bases, and 10 bases lay in between. CDR1 SEHNR and CDR2 FQNEAQ come from the germline V gene (reference sequence). The CDR3 loop spans 12 amino acids. This CDR3 reads CAAGRDNSPLHF. CDR3 nucleotides: TGTGCCGCCGGACGGGATAATTCACCCCTCCACTTT.